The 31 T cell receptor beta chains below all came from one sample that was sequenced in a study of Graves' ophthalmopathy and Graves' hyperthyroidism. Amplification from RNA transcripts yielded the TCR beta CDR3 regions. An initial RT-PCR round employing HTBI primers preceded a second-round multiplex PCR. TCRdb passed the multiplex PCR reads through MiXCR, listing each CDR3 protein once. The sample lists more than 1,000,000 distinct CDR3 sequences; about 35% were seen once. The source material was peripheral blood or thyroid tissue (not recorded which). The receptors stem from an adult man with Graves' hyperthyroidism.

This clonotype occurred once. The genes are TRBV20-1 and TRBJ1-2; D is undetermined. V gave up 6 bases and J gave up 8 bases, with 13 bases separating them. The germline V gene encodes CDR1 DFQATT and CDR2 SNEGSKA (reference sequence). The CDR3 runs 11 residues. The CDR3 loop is CSATGQQGYTF. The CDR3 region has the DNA TGCAGTGCAACCGGGCAGCAGGGCTACACCTTC.

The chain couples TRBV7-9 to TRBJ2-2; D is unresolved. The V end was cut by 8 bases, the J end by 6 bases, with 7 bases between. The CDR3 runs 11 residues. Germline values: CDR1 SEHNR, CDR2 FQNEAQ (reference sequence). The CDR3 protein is CASALPGELFF. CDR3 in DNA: TGTGCCAGCGCTCTTCCCGGGGAGCTGTTTTTT.

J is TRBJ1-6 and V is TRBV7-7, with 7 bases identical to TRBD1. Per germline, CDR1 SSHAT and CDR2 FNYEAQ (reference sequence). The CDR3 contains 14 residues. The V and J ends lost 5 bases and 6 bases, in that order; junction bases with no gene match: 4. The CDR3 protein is CASSGTATNSPLHF. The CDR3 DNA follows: TGTGCCAGCAGCGGGACAGCAACTAATTCACCCCTCCACTTT. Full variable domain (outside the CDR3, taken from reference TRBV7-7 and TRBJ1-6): GAGVSQSPRYKVTKRGQDVTLRCDPISSHATLYWYQQALGQGPEFLTYFNYEAQPDKSGLPSDRFSAERPEGSISTLTIQRTEQRDSAMYRCASSGTATNSPLHFGNGTRLTVT.

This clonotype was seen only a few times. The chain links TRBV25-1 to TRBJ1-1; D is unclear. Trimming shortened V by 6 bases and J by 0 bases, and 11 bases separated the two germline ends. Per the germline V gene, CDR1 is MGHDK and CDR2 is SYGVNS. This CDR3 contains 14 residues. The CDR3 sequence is CASRGLGLNTEAFF. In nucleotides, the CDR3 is TGTGCCAGCAGGGGCTTGGGTTTGAACACTGAAGCTTTCTTT.

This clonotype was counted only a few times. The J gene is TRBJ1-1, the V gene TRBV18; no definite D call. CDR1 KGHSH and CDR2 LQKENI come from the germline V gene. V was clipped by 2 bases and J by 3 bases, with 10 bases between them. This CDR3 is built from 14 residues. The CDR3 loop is CASSPGQLYTEAFF. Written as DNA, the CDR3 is TGTGCCAGCTCACCAGGGCAGCTCTACACTGAAGCTTTCTTT.

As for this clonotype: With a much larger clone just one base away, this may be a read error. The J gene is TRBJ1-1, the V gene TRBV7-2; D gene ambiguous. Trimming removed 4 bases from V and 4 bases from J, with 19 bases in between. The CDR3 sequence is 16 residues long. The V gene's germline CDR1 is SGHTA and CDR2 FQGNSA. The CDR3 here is CTSSSQTPRRGTEAFF. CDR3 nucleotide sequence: TGTACCAGCAGCTCCCAGACTCCCCGGCGGGGCACTGAAGCTTTCTTT.

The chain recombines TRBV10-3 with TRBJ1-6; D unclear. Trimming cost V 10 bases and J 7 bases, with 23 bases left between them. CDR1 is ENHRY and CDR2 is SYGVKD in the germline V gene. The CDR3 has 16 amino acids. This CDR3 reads CASNELWNKANSPLHF. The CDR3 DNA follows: TGTGCCAGCAATGAACTTTGGAACAAAGCCAATTCACCCCTCCACTTT.

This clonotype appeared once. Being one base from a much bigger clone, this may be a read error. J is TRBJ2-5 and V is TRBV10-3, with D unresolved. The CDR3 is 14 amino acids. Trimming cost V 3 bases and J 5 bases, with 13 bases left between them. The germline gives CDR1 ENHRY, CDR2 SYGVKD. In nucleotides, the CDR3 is TGTGCCATCAGTGAAGGGTCAAGGCATGAGACCCAGTACTTC. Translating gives CAISEGSRHETQYF.

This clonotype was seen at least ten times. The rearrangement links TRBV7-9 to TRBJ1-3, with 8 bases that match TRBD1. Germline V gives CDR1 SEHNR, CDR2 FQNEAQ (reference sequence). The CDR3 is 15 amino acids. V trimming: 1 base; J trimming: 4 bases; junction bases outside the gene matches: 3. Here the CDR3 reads CASSLGWDRGNTIYF. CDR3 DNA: TGTGCCAGCAGCTTAGGTTGGGACAGGGGAAACACCATATATTTT. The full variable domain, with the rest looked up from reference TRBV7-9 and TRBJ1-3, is DTGVSQNPRHKITKRGQNVTFRCDPISEHNRLYWYRQTLGQGPEFLTYFQNEAQLEKSRLLSDRFSAERPKGSFSTLEIQRTEQGDSAMYLCASSLGWDRGNTIYFGEGSWLTVV.

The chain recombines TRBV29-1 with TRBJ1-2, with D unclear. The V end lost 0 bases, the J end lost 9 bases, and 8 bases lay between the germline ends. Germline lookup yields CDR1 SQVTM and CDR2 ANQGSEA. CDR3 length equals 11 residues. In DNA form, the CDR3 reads TGCAGCGTTGAAGATCCAGGAAGCTACACCTTC. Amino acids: CSVEDPGSYTF.

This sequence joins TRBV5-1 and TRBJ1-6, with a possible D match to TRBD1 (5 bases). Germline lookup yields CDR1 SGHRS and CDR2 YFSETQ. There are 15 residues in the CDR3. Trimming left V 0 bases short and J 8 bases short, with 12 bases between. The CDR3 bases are TGCGCCAGCAGCTTGGGGGTGGGGGTCCATTCACCCCTCCACTTT. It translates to CASSLGVGVHSPLHF.

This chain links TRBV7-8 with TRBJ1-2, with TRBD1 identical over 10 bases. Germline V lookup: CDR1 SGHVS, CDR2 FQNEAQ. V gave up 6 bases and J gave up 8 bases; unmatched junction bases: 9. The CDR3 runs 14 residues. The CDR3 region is CASRSGTGDSGYTF. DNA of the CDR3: TGTGCCAGCAGGTCTGGGACAGGGGATTCAGGCTACACCTTC.

Here the CDR3 DNA reads TGTGCCAGCAGCCAAGACAGGGGAGCACCCCTCCACTTT. Amino acid sequence: CASSQDRGAPLHF. The chain is built from TRBV7-2 and TRBJ1-6; 8 positions agree with TRBD1. Trimming removed 5 bases from V and 11 bases from J; junction bases left unmatched: 5. The CDR3 loop spans 13 amino acids. Germline V gene sequence: CDR1 SGHTA, CDR2 FQGNSA.

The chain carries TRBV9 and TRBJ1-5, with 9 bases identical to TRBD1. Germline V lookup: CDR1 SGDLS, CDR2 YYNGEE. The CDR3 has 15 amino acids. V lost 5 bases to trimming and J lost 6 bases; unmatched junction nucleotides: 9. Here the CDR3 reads CASSPPGQGFQPQHF. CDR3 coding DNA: TGTGCCAGCAGTCCACCGGGACAGGGATTTCAGCCCCAGCATTTT.

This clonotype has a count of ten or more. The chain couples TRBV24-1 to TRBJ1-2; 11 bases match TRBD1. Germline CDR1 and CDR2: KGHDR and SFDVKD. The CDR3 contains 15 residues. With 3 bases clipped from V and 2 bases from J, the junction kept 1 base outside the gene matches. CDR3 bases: TGTGCCACCAGTGATGGGACAGGGGGGAACTATGGCTACACCTTC. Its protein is CATSDGTGGNYGYTF.

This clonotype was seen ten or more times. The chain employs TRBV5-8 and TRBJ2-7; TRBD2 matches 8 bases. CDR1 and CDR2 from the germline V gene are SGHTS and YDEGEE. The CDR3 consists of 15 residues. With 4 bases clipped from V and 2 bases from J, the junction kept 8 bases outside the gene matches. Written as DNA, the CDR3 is TGTGCCAGCAGCACTACTAGCGGCTCCACCTACGAGCAGTACTTC. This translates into CASSTTSGSTYEQYF.

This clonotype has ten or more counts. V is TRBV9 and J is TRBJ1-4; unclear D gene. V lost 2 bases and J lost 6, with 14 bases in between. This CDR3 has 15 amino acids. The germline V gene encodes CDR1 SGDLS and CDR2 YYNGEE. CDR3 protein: CASSVADWGYEKLFF. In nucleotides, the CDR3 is TGTGCCAGCAGCGTTGCGGACTGGGGATATGAAAAACTGTTTTTT.

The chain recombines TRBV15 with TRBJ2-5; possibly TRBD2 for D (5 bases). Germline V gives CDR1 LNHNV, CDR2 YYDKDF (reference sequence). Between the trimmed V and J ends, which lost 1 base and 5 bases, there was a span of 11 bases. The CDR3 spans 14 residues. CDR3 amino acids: CATSRGWESETQYF. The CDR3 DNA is TGTGCCACCAGCAGAGGATGGGAGTCGGAGACCCAGTACTTC.

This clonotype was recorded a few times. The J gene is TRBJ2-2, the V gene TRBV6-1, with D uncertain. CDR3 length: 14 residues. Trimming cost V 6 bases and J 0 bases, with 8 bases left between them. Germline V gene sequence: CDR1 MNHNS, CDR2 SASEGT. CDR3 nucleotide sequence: TGTGCCAGCAGGCAGTTCGCGAACACCGGGGAGCTGTTTTTT. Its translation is CASRQFANTGELFF.

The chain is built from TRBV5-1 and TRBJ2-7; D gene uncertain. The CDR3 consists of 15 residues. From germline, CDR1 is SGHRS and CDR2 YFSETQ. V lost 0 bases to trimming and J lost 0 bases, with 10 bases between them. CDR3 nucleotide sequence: TGCGCCAGCAGCTTGGGGACCCCGAACTCCTACGAGCAGTACTTC. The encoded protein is CASSLGTPNSYEQYF.

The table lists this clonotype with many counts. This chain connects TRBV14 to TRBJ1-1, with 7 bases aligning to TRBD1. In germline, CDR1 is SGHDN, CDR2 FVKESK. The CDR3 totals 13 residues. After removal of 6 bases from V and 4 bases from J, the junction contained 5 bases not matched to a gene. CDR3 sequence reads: CASRETGTTEAFF. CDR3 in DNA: TGTGCCAGCAGAGAGACAGGGACCACTGAAGCTTTCTTT.

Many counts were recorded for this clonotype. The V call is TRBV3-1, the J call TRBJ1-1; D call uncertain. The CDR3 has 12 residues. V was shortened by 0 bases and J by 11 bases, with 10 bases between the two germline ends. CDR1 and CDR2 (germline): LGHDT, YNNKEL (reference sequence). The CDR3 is CASSQDSHTAFF. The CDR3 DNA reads TGTGCCAGCAGCCAAGATTCCCACACGGCTTTCTTT.

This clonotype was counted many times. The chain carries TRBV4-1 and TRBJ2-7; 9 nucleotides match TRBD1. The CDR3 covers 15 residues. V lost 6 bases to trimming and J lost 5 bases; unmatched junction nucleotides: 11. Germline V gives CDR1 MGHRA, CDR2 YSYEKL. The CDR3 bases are TGCGCCAGCAGATCCCTTACAGGGGGCAGGGACGAGCAGTACTTC. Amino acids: CASRSLTGGRDEQYF.

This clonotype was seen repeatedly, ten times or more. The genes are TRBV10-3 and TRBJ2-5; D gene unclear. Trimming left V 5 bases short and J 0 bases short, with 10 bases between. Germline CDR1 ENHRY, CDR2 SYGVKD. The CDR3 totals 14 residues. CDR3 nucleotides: TGTGCCATCAGTCCCCTGGGTGACCAAGAGACCCAGTACTTC. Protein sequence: CAISPLGDQETQYF.

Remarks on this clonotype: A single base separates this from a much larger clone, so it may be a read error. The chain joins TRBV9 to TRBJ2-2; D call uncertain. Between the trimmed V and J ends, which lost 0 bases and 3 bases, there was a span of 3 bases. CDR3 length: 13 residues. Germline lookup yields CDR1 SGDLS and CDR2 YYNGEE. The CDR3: CASSVVHTGELFF. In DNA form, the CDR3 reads TGTGCCAGCAGCGTAGTGCACACCGGGGAGCTGTTTTTT. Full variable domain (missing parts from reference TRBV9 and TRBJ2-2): DSGVTQTPKHLITATGQRVTLRCSPRSGDLSVYWYQQSLDQGLQFLIQYYNGEERAKGNILERFSAQQFPDLHSELNLSSLELGDSALYFCASSVVHTGELFFGEGSRLTVL.

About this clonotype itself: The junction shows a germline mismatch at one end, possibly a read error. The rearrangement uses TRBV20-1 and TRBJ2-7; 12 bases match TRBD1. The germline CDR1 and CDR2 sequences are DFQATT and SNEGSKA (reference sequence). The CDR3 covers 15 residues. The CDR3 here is CSAAPGQGALYEQHF. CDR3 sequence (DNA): TGCAGTGCGGCACCGGGACAGGGGGCTCTATACGAGCAGCACTTC.

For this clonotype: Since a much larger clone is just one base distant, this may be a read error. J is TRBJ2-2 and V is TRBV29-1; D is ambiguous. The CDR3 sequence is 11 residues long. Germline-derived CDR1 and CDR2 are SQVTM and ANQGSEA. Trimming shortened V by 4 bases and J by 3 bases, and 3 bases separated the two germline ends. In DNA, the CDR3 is TGCAGCGTTGTGTACACCGGGGAGCTGTTTTTT. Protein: CSVVYTGELFF.

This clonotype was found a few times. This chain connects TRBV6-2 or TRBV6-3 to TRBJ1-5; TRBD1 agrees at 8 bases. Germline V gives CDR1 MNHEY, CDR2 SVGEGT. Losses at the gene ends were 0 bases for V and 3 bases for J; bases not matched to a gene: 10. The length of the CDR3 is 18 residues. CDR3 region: CASSYSGGTGRFNQPQHF. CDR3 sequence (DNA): TGTGCCAGCAGTTACTCGGGCGGGACAGGACGATTCAATCAGCCCCAGCATTTT.

The CDR3 coding sequence is TGTGCCAGCAGCTACCGACAGGATCCCTACTATGGCTACACCTTC. Amino acids: CASSYRQDPYYGYTF. The gene calls are TRBV7-2 and TRBJ1-2; tentative D call: TRBD1 (6 bases). The CDR3 is 15 residues long. Germline values: CDR1 SGHTA, CDR2 FQGNSA. Trimming stripped 4 bases from V and 3 bases from J, with 15 bases between.

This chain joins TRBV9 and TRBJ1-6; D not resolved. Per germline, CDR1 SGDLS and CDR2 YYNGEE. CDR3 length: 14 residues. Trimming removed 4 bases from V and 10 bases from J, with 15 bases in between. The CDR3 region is CASSQGWGGSPLHF. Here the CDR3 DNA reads TGTGCCAGCAGCCAAGGGTGGGGAGGATCACCCCTCCACTTT.

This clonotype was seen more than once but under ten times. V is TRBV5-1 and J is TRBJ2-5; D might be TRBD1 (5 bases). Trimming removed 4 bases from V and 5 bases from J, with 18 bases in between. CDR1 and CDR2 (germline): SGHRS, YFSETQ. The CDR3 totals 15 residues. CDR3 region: CASSAHDRDAETQYF. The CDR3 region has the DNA TGCGCCAGCAGCGCCCACGACAGAGATGCGGAGACCCAGTACTTC.